This is a list of T cell receptor beta chains from one sample in a study of blood T cell repertoires in COVID-19. Some clones are missing from TCRdb's copy, which holds only in-frame ones; the method was immunoSEQ multiplex PCR. The sample gives around 230,000 clones, roughly 82% of which show up once; about 2.1% is in the top ten. The sample consisted of peripheral blood. These receptors were taken from a middle-aged man who had recovered from COVID-19. CDR3s include the opening cysteine and the closing phenylalanine or tryptophan. Fields, in order: J gene, V gene, clone size, CDR3 protein. Rows give clone size only sometimes, using once, few, many, or a class for an expanded clone.

TRBJ2-7 TRBV6-7 NA CASSYSWGWDRGHEQYF
TRBJ1-3 TRBV5-6 once CASSWGTARNTIYF
TRBJ1-6 TRBV6-6 NA CASQKRGGGVDSPLHF
TRBJ2-5 TRBV7-8 once CASSLERGGLRLETQYF
TRBJ1-1 TRBV11-3 NA CASSLDLQGTEAFF
TRBJ1-1 TRBV6-4 NA CASSDSQGEAFF
TRBJ2-7 TRBV30 NA CAWSVPKTWQGLEQYF
TRBJ2-2 TRBV11-2 NA CASSGGQGGGELFF
TRBJ2-3 TRBV18 NA CASSPVGGGASDTQYF
TRBJ1-2 TRBV10-1 few CASPNPTGGQYGYTF
TRBJ1-2 TRBV5-8 NA CASSTQGTGYTF
TRBJ2-7 TRBV6-5 NA CASKGQLYEQYF
TRBJ1-1 TRBV29-1 NA CSVRGRGTEAFF
TRBJ2-1 TRBV7-6 NA CASSLGPQGEQFF
TRBJ2-5 TRBV12-3/TRBV12-4 NA CASSEQGRETQYF
TRBJ1-5 TRBV6-1 NA CASSDMRVYQPQHF
TRBJ2-7 TRBV20-1 NA CSASNVGGNSEQYF
TRBJ2-5 TRBV6-2/TRBV6-3 NA CASSYRRETQYF
TRBJ1-1 TRBV18 NA CASSRLQGEGTEAFF
TRBJ1-1 TRBV28 NA CASRTPGQGAYTEAFF
TRBJ2-5 TRBV11-2 NA CASSAGTVETQYF
TRBJ2-2 TRBV7-9 NA CASSLSRPGQPGELFF
TRBJ2-1 TRBV2 NA CASSDPGRNEQFF
TRBJ2-1 TRBV7-8 NA CASRKTLAGGTYNEQFF